One and the same sample provided the 19 T cell receptor beta chains below, sequenced in a study of control samples from healthy donors and cancer patients (dated by TCRdb to the early 2020s). The library came from the immunoSEQ multiplex PCR assay. The table was pulled from immuneACCESS by TCRdb, which kept in-frame rearrangements only. Such tables lose some clones; where checked, under half of the loss comes from unresolved V genes, and the rest has no known cause. The sample has around 130,000 clones on record, 80% to 90% of them singletons. Together, the top ten hold around 10% of the sample. The sequenced material came from blood. These receptors all stem from a man aged 30 to 45 in good health.

This clone has only one observation. The chain links TRBV19 to TRBJ1-5; D unresolved. The CDR3 extends over 15 amino acids. Trimming took off 6 bases at V and 1 base at J, with 13 bases between the two ends. Germline V gene data show CDR1 as LNHDA and CDR2 as SQIVND (reference sequence). CDR3: CASRRSPESNQPQHF. The CDR3 DNA follows: TGTGCCAGTAGGAGGTCCCCCGAAAGCAATCAGCCCCAGCATTTT.

The chain recombines TRBV6-5 with TRBJ2-5; D is ambiguous. V lost 6 bases and J lost 0, with 8 bases in between. The CDR3 covers 13 residues. The V gene's germline CDR1 is MNHEY and CDR2 SVGAGI. CDR3 nucleotides: TGTGCCAGCAGCACCGACTACCAAGAGACCCAGTACTTC. Its translation is CASSTDYQETQYF.

V is TRBV5-4 and J is TRBJ1-2; D is unclear. In germline, CDR1 is SGHNT, CDR2 YYREEE (reference sequence). The CDR3 consists of 15 residues. V dropped 0 bases and J dropped 3 bases, with 12 bases sitting between them. The CDR3 DNA follows: TGTGCCAGCAGCTTGGCCGGAGCCTGGTACTATGGCTACACCTTC. It encodes CASSLAGAWYYGYTF.

This chain joins TRBV24-1 and TRBJ1-5; a possible D gene is TRBD1 (6 bases). V dropped 6 bases and J dropped 13 bases, with 15 bases sitting between them. Germline V lookup: CDR1 KGHDR, CDR2 SFDVKD. The CDR3 totals 12 residues. CDR3 DNA sequence: TGTGCCACCAGTCCGCAAGGGGGGCTACAGCATTTT. Translation gives CATSPQGGLQHF.

This chain uses TRBV14 with TRBJ1-2, with TRBD1 identical over 9 bases. J was trimmed by 8 bases and V by 5 bases; bases with no gene match: 6. The CDR3 contains 13 residues. Germline V gives CDR1 SGHDN, CDR2 FVKESK. The CDR3 loop is CASSSDRGDGYTF. The CDR3, as DNA: TGTGCCAGCAGCTCGGACAGGGGCGACGGCTACACCTTC.

This chain uses TRBV12-3 or TRBV12-4 with TRBJ2-5; D is possibly TRBD1 (5 bases). The CDR3 has 12 amino acids. Deletions cut 6 bases from V and 3 bases from J, with 8 bases between. The CDR3 spells CASRLTEETQYF. As DNA, the CDR3 is TGTGCCAGCAGGTTGACAGAAGAGACCCAGTACTTC.

The CDR3 region has the DNA TGTGCCAGCAGTGGGGAACAACAGGGCCCGTTCGATACGCAGTATTTT. Protein: CASSGEQQGPFDTQYF. The V and J genes are TRBV2 and TRBJ2-3, with D perhaps TRBD1 (6 bases). This CDR3 contains 16 residues. Per germline, CDR1 SNHLY and CDR2 FYNNEI. V was trimmed by 4 bases and J by 6 bases, leaving 20 bases between them.

The chain combines TRBV20-1 with TRBJ1-1; 7 bases are shared with TRBD1. In germline, CDR1 is DFQATT, CDR2 SNEGSKA (reference sequence). J was trimmed by 5 bases and V by 3 bases; bases with no gene match: 6. This CDR3 has 13 amino acids. In DNA, the CDR3 is TGCAGTGCTAGTAACAGGGGATTGACTGAAGCTTTCTTT. Translating it yields CSASNRGLTEAFF.

The CDR3 protein is CASSWGANTGELFF. In DNA, the CDR3 is TGTGCCAGCAGTTGGGGGGCGAACACCGGGGAGCTGTTTTTT. The chain employs TRBV6-2 or TRBV6-3 and TRBJ2-2, with TRBD2 as a possible D gene (6 bases). CDR3 length equals 14 residues. In germline, CDR1 is MNHEY, CDR2 SVGEGT. V was cut by 4 bases and J by 0 bases, with 6 bases left in between.

The chain employs TRBV4-1 and TRBJ1-4; 12 nucleotides line up with TRBD1. The V segment lost 0 bases and the J segment 5 bases; nucleotides outside the gene matches: 7. Germline V gives CDR1 MGHRA, CDR2 YSYEKL. CDR3 length equals 18 residues. CDR3 coding DNA: TGCGCCAGCAGCCAAGATCCCGGGACAGGGGGCGCGAATGAAAAACTGTTTTTT. Protein product: CASSQDPGTGGANEKLFF.

The gene calls are TRBV24-1 and TRBJ2-3, with D possibly being TRBD2 (5 bases). The CDR3 spans 15 residues. V gave up 1 base and J gave up 4 bases, with 11 bases separating them. Per the germline V gene, CDR1 is KGHDR and CDR2 is SFDVKD. CDR3 nucleotide sequence: TGTGCCACCAGTGATTTAATCGAGGGCGCAGATACGCAGTATTTT. Amino acids: CATSDLIEGADTQYF.

This chain joins TRBV24-1 and TRBJ2-1; D ambiguous. Germline V gene data show CDR1 as KGHDR and CDR2 as SFDVKD. The CDR3 is made up of 13 amino acids. V was cut by 1 base and J by 7 bases, with 7 bases left in between. CDR3 nucleotides: TGTGCCACCAGTGATTTTTCCTGGAATGAGCAGTTCTTC. Residues: CATSDFSWNEQFF.

This clone was observed a few times. The chain joins TRBV7-3 to TRBJ2-7; 9 bases map to TRBD2. Germline V lookup: CDR1 SGHTA, CDR2 FQGTGA. The CDR3 contains 13 residues. The V and J ends lost 4 bases and 6 bases, in that order; junction bases with no gene match: 4. The CDR3 protein is CASSSGAGGEQYF. CDR3 nucleotides: TGTGCCAGCAGCTCCGGAGCGGGGGGCGAGCAGTACTTC.

The V gene is TRBV18, the J gene TRBJ1-5, with TRBD1 identical over 8 bases. The length of the CDR3 is 14 residues. Germline assignment: CDR1 KGHSH and CDR2 LQKENI. V lost 5 bases, J lost 6 bases, and 6 bases stayed unmatched. The CDR3 DNA sequence: TGTGCCAGCTCAAGCAACAGGGGGACTCAGCCCCAGCATTTT. This gives the protein CASSSNRGTQPQHF.

This clone was seen once. The gene calls are TRBV5-4 and TRBJ1-1, with TRBD1 as a possible D gene (5 bases). Germline CDR1 reads SGHNT; CDR2 reads YYREEE (reference sequence). The V and J ends lost 1 base and 0 bases respectively, with 10 bases between them. The CDR3 covers 15 residues. The CDR3 DNA reads as TGTGCCAGCAGCTTGATGGGGCTCGTGAACACTGAAGCTTTCTTT. Its translation is CASSLMGLVNTEAFF.

This clone was picked up many times. The chain combines TRBV10-1 with TRBJ2-2; D is perhaps TRBD2 (5 bases). From germline, CDR1 is WNHNN and CDR2 SYGVQD (reference sequence). This CDR3 is built from 16 residues. V lost 2 bases, J lost 0 bases, and 10 bases lay in between. CDR3 in DNA: TGCGCCAGCAGTGAGGTGGGAGTCCCGAACACCGGGGAGCTGTTTTTT. This translates into CASSEVGVPNTGELFF.

The rearrangement joins TRBV19 to TRBJ2-3; 8 bases line up with TRBD1. CDR3 length equals 15 residues. The V and J ends lost 5 bases and 4 bases, in that order; junction bases with no gene match: 8. Germline V gives CDR1 LNHDA, CDR2 SQIVND (reference sequence). The CDR3 bases are TGTGCCAGTAGTTTCAACTCAGGGGGCGCAGATACGCAGTATTTT. Translating it yields CASSFNSGGADTQYF.

The chain recombines TRBV7-2 with TRBJ2-7; 10 bases map to TRBD2. V was pared by 0 bases and J by 4 bases, with 3 bases of the junction left unmatched. The length of the CDR3 is 15 residues. Germline CDR1 and CDR2: SGHTA and FQGNSA. The CDR3 DNA reads TGTGCCAGCAGCTTAGCCGCTAGCGGGGGTTACGAGCAGTACTTC. It is translated as CASSLAASGGYEQYF.

V usage is TRBV11-3 and J usage is TRBJ1-6; D remains ambiguous. Germline CDR1 and CDR2: SGHNT and YENEEA. The V and J ends lost 0 bases and 7 bases respectively, with 10 bases between them. The CDR3 runs to 15 residues. This CDR3 reads CASSLEGVGNSPLHF. In DNA form, the CDR3 reads TGTGCCAGCAGCTTAGAGGGTGTAGGCAATTCACCCCTCCACTTT.